This is a list of T cell receptor beta chains from one sample in a study of blood T cell repertoires in COVID-19. Data came from immunoSEQ multiplex PCR; TCRdb stores just in-frame clones and leaves some out. The top ten clones hold 7.5% of a sample with 230,000 or so clones, around 81% of them seen once. Sequencing was carried out using peripheral blood. These receptors all stem from an elderly woman with COVID-19, enrolled during active disease. The CDR3 runs from the conserved cysteine through the conserved F or W. D genes are given only for firm matches. For some rows the clone size is stated as once, few or many, or as a class when expanded; others skip it.

d_call: NA; j_call: TRBJ2-7; clone_size: NA; v_call: TRBV5-4; cdr3_nt: TGTGCCAGCAGCTTGGGGGAGCAGTACGAGCAGTACTTC; cdr3_aa: CASSLGEQYEQYF
d_call: TRBD1; j_call: TRBJ1-2; clone_size: NA; v_call: TRBV5-1; cdr3_nt: TGCGCCAGCAGCTTGGCCCCGACGGGACAGGGTATTTATGGCTACACCTTC; cdr3_aa: CASSLAPTGQGIYGYTF
d_call: TRBD1; j_call: TRBJ1-5; clone_size: NA; v_call: TRBV30; cdr3_nt: TGTGCCTGGCCGAGCAGGGGGGCCGTCAATCAGCCCCAGCATTTT; cdr3_aa: CAWPSRGAVNQPQHF
d_call: TRBD2; j_call: TRBJ2-3; clone_size: NA; v_call: TRBV13; cdr3_nt: TGTGCCAGCAGCCGACTAGCGGGAGCAGATACGCAGTATTTT; cdr3_aa: CASSRLAGADTQYF
d_call: TRBD1; j_call: TRBJ1-6; clone_size: NA; v_call: TRBV7-9; cdr3_nt: TGTGCCAGCAGCCCACCGCTGGGACAGTATAATTCACCCCTCCACTTT; cdr3_aa: CASSPPLGQYNSPLHF
d_call: NA; j_call: TRBJ1-2; clone_size: NA; v_call: TRBV24-1; cdr3_nt: TGTGCCACCAGTGATCCTTTACAGTATGGCTACACCTTC; cdr3_aa: CATSDPLQYGYTF
d_call: TRBD1; j_call: TRBJ1-2; clone_size: NA; v_call: TRBV6-5; cdr3_nt: TGTGCCAGCAGTTCTGGGACAGGCCCCTATGGCTACACCTTC; cdr3_aa: CASSSGTGPYGYTF
d_call: NA; j_call: TRBJ1-3; clone_size: NA; v_call: TRBV3-1/TRBV3-2; cdr3_nt: TGTGCCAGCAGCCAAAATAGCCTACAGGGAAACTCTGGAAACACCATATATTTT; cdr3_aa: CASSQNSLQGNSGNTIYF
d_call: NA; j_call: TRBJ1-3; clone_size: NA; v_call: TRBV5-1; cdr3_nt: TGCGCCAGCAGCGGTCAGGGGCTCGCCTCTGGAAACACCATATATTTT; cdr3_aa: CASSGQGLASGNTIYF
d_call: NA; j_call: TRBJ2-7; clone_size: NA; v_call: TRBV11-2; cdr3_nt: TGTGTGGGGGGTGGGTCCAAGCAGTACTTC; cdr3_aa: CVGGGSKQYF
d_call: TRBD1; j_call: TRBJ2-3; clone_size: few; v_call: TRBV28; cdr3_nt: TGTGCCAGCTCTAGGTCGGGACAGGGATCAGATACGCAGTATTTT; cdr3_aa: CASSRSGQGSDTQYF
d_call: NA; j_call: TRBJ1-1; clone_size: few; v_call: TRBV5-6; cdr3_nt: TGTGCCAGCAGCTATTTGACAGTTTCAGCTTTCTTT; cdr3_aa: CASSYLTVSAFF
d_call: TRBD2; j_call: TRBJ2-1; clone_size: NA; v_call: TRBV2; cdr3_nt: TGTGCCAGCAGTGGCGGGGTGACTAGCCTTCGTACCTACAATGAGCAGTTCTTC; cdr3_aa: CASSGGVTSLRTYNEQFF
d_call: TRBD1; j_call: TRBJ1-2; clone_size: NA; v_call: TRBV18; cdr3_nt: TGTGCCAGCTCACCATGGACAGGGGGCATCTATGGCTACACCTTC; cdr3_aa: CASSPWTGGIYGYTF
d_call: NA; j_call: TRBJ2-1; clone_size: NA; v_call: TRBV29-1; cdr3_nt: TGCAGCGTTGATGGGTGGAGCTCCTACAATGAGCAGTTCTTC; cdr3_aa: CSVDGWSSYNEQFF
d_call: TRBD1; j_call: TRBJ1-2; clone_size: NA; v_call: TRBV5-1; cdr3_nt: TGCGCCAGCAGCTTGGGACAGGGGGCTGGTGGCTACACCTTC; cdr3_aa: CASSLGQGAGGYTF
d_call: NA; j_call: TRBJ2-7; clone_size: NA; v_call: TRBV13; cdr3_nt: TGTGCCAGCACCGCACCCCGCGGGCGTGACGAGCAGTACTTC; cdr3_aa: CASTAPRGRDEQYF
d_call: TRBD1; j_call: TRBJ2-6; clone_size: many; v_call: TRBV18; cdr3_nt: TGTGCCAGCTCACAACGGGGACAGGGTTCCTATGGACCGTCTGGGGCCAACGTCCTGACTTTC; cdr3_aa: CASSQRGQGSYGPSGANVLTF
d_call: NA; j_call: TRBJ1-3; clone_size: NA; v_call: TRBV6-5; cdr3_nt: TGTGCCAGCAGTTACTCGCGACAACACTCTGGAAACACCATATATTTT; cdr3_aa: CASSYSRQHSGNTIYF
d_call: TRBD2; j_call: TRBJ2-5; clone_size: NA; v_call: TRBV6-5; cdr3_nt: TGTGCCAGCGGGTTGGGAAGCGGGGGGGAAGAGACCCAGTACTTC; cdr3_aa: CASGLGSGGEETQYF
d_call: NA; j_call: TRBJ1-5; clone_size: NA; v_call: TRBV5-1; cdr3_nt: TGCGCCAGCAGCTTGTCAGGCTTCAATCAGCCCCAGCATTTT; cdr3_aa: CASSLSGFNQPQHF
d_call: TRBD1; j_call: TRBJ2-4; clone_size: few; v_call: TRBV18; cdr3_nt: TGTGCCAGCTCATGGACAGGGGGAGACGACATTCAGTACTTC; cdr3_aa: CASSWTGGDDIQYF
d_call: TRBD1; j_call: TRBJ2-3; clone_size: NA; v_call: TRBV11-2; cdr3_nt: TGTGCCAGCAGCCCGGGGGACAGGTTTAGCACAGATACGCAGTATTTT; cdr3_aa: CASSPGDRFSTDTQYF
d_call: TRBD1; j_call: TRBJ1-1; clone_size: NA; v_call: TRBV29-1; cdr3_nt: TGCAGCGCAAGGGGACAGATGGCCACTGAAGCTTTCTTT; cdr3_aa: CSARGQMATEAFF
d_call: NA; j_call: TRBJ1-1; clone_size: NA; v_call: TRBV28; cdr3_nt: TGTGCCACCCTTCCAAATCGGGGTACTGAAGCTTTCTTT; cdr3_aa: CATLPNRGTEAFF
d_call: NA; j_call: TRBJ1-3; clone_size: few; v_call: TRBV5-4; cdr3_nt: TGTGCCAGCAGCTTGGGACAAATCAACTCTGGAAACACCATATATTTT; cdr3_aa: CASSLGQINSGNTIYF
d_call: NA; j_call: TRBJ1-6; clone_size: NA; v_call: TRBV5-4; cdr3_nt: TGTGCCAGCAGCCCCGGTTTTCGAGCCAATTCACCCCTCCACTTT; cdr3_aa: CASSPGFRANSPLHF
d_call: NA; j_call: TRBJ2-1; clone_size: NA; v_call: TRBV30; cdr3_nt: TGTGCCTGGAGTGGACGATTGCGGGACTCGCAGTTCTTC; cdr3_aa: CAWSGRLRDSQFF
d_call: TRBD1; j_call: TRBJ2-7; clone_size: NA; v_call: TRBV6-2/TRBV6-3; cdr3_nt: TGTGCCAGCAGTTTGAGGGGGCCGAGCTCCTACGAGCAGTACTTC; cdr3_aa: CASSLRGPSSYEQYF
d_call: NA; j_call: TRBJ1-1; clone_size: NA; v_call: TRBV7-2; cdr3_nt: TGTGCCAGCAGCTTAGCGGCCAGGGGTCAGAACACTGAAGCTTTCTTT; cdr3_aa: CASSLAARGQNTEAFF
d_call: NA; j_call: TRBJ2-7; clone_size: few; v_call: TRBV28; cdr3_nt: TGTGCCAGCAGTTCTCATCGCAGGGCCGTCTACGAGCAGTACTTC; cdr3_aa: CASSSHRRAVYEQYF
d_call: NA; j_call: TRBJ1-5; clone_size: NA; v_call: TRBV5-4; cdr3_nt: TGTGCCAGCAGCTTTGGAGGGCGAGCTGGCAATCAGCCCCAGCATTTT; cdr3_aa: CASSFGGRAGNQPQHF